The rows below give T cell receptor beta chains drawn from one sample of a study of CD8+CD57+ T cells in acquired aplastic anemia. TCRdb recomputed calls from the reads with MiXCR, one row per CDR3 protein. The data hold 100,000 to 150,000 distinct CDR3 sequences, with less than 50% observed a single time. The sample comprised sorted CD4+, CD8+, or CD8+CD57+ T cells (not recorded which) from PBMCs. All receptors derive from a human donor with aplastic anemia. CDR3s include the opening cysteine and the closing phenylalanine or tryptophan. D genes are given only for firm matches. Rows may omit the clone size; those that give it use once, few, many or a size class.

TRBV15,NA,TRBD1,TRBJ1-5,CATSKDRPNQPQHF,TGTGCCACCAGCAAGGACAGGCCAAATCAGCCCCAGCATTTT
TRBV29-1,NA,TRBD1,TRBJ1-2,CSADRAAQGGYTF,TGCAGCGCCGACAGGGCCGCCCAAGGTGGCTACACCTTC
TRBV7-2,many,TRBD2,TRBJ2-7,CASSFIAGASLYEQYF,TGTGCCAGCAGCTTTATAGCGGGGGCTTCTCTCTACGAGCAGTACTTC
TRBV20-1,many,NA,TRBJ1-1,CSASDGGRGTEAFF,TGCAGTGCTAGTGACGGGGGTCGGGGCACTGAAGCTTTCTTT
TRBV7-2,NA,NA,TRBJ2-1,CASSYVNEQFF,TGTGCCAGCAGCTACGTCAATGAGCAGTTCTTC
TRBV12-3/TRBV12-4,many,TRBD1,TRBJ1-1,CASTARQGALNTEAFF,TGTGCCAGCACCGCACGACAGGGGGCTTTGAACACTGAAGCTTTCTTT
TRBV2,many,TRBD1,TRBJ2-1,CASRTDRARGNEQFF,TGTGCCAGCAGGACAGACAGGGCAAGAGGGAATGAGCAGTTCTTC
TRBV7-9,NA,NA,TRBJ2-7,CASSQTAYEQNF,TGTGCCAGCAGCCAGACGGCCTACGAGCAGAACTTC
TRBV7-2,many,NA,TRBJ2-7,CASSLVVGPIYEQYF,TGTGCCAGCAGCTTAGTAGTAGGGCCGATCTACGAGCAGTACTTC
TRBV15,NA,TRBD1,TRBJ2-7,CATSRDRGREQYF,TGTGCCACCAGCAGGGACAGGGGGCGCGAGCAGTACTTC
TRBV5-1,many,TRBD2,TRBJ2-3,CASSPFPGLLGADTQYF,TGCGCCAGCAGCCCGTTCCCGGGACTACTGGGTGCAGATACGCAGTATTTT
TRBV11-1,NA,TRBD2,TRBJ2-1,CASSLGREAYNEQFF,TGTGCCAGCAGCTTAGGGCGGGAGGCCTACAATGAGCAGTTCTTC
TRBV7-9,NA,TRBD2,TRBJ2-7,CASSFLAGYEQYF,TGTGCCAGCAGCTTCCTAGCGGGGTACGAGCAGTACTTC
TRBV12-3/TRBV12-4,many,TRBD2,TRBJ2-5,CASSITRLAGQETQYF,TGTGCCAGCAGCATCACACGACTAGCGGGGCAAGAGACCCAGTACTTC
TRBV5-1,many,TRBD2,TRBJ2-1,CASSPRSAGGGNEQFF,TGCGCCAGCAGCCCTCGGTCGGCGGGGGGCGGCAATGAGCAGTTCTTC
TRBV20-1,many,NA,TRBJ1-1,CSARRSGAVNTEAFF,TGCAGTGCTAGACGATCCGGAGCAGTGAACACTGAAGCTTTCTTT
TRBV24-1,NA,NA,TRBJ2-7,CATSGPSVGGGQEIGVEQYF,TGTGCCACCAGTGGCCCTTCAGTCGGGGGTGGCCAAGAGATCGGAGTCGAGCAGTACTTC
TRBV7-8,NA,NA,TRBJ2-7,CASSPTVPYGQYF,TGTGCCAGCAGCCCGACAGTCCCTTATGGGCAGTACTTC
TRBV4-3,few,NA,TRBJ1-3,CASSQDWATTRGNTIYF,TGCGCCAGCAGCCAAGATTGGGCCACGACGAGGGGAAACACCATATATTTT
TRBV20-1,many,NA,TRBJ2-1,CSTNNPGTPEQFF,TGCAGTACCAATAATCCCGGGACTCCGGAGCAGTTCTTC
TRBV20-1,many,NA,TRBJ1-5,CSASKGSGNQPQHF,TGCAGTGCTAGTAAGGGTAGCGGCAATCAGCCCCAGCATTTT
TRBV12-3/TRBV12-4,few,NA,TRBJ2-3,CASSLDGGLMNTDTQYF,TGTGCCAGCAGTTTAGATGGGGGGCTGATGAACACAGATACGCAGTATTTT
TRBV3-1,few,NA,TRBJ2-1,CASTPGRVSYNEQFF,TGTGCCAGCACCCCTGGTCGAGTATCCTACAATGAGCAGTTCTTC
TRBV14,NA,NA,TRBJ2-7,CASSQDSTDRFGEQYF,TGTGCCAGCAGCCAAGATTCGACCGACCGCTTTGGCGAGCAGTACTTC
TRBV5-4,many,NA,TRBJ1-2,CASSPRGEYGYTF,TGTGCCAGCAGCCCTAGGGGGGAATATGGCTACACCTTC
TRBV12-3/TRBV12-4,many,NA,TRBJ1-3,CASSLAGGSGNTIYF,TGTGCCAGCAGTTTAGCTGGAGGTTCTGGAAACACCATATATTTT
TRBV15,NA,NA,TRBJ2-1,CATSRDRGGGGNEQFF,TGTGCCACCAGCAGAGATCGTGGGGGCGGGGGTAATGAGCAGTTCTTC
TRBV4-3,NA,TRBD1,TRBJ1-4,CASSQAQGRGEKLFF,TGCGCCAGCAGCCAAGCACAGGGGAGGGGCGAAAAACTGTTTTTT
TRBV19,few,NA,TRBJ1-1,CASNIVKSGAEAFF,TGTGCCAGTAATATAGTTAAGAGCGGCGCTGAAGCTTTCTTT
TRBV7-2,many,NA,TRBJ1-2,CASSSGSFYGYTF,TGTGCCAGCAGTTCGGGCAGTTTCTATGGCTACACCTTC
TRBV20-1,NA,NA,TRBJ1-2,CSASKGLIDGYTF,TGCAGTGCTAGCAAAGGACTAATCGATGGCTACACCTTC
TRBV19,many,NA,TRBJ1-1,CASTTQQGGFRAFF,TGTGCCAGTACGACCCAGCAGGGAGGTTTCCGGGCTTTCTTT
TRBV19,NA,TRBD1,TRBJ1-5,CASSIVGQGANQPQHF,TGTGCCAGTAGTATAGTGGGACAGGGGGCAAATCAGCCCCAGCATTTT
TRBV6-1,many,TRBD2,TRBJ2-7,CASRAQRGNYEQYF,TGTGCCAGCAGGGCCCAGCGGGGGAACTACGAGCAGTACTTC
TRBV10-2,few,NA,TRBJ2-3,CASSLGGRADTQYF,TGCGCCAGCAGCTTAGGAGGGCGGGCAGATACGCAGTATTTT
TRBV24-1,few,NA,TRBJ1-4,CATSAVQGMKKLFF,TGTGCCACCAGTGCAGTCCAGGGTATGAAAAAACTGTTTTTT
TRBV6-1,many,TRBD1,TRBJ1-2,CASRRGTANNYGYTF,TGTGCCAGCCGAAGGGGGACAGCCAATAACTATGGCTACACCTTC
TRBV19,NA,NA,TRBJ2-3,CASGLGPATDTQYF,TGTGCTAGTGGTCTGGGGCCAGCTACAGATACGCAGTATTTT
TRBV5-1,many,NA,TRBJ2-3,CASSLEEGTDTQYF,TGCGCCAGCAGCTTGGAAGAGGGGACAGATACGCAGTATTTT
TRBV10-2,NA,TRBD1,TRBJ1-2,CASKTGELSYGYTF,TGCGCCAGCAAGACAGGGGAGCTTTCGTATGGCTACACCTTC
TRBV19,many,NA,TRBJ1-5,CASSGDRNQPQHF,TGTGCCAGCAGCGGGGACCGTAATCAGCCCCAGCATTTT
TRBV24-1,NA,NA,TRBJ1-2,CATSDLLGAARGYTF,TGTGCCACCAGTGATTTGCTTGGGGCGGCGCGGGGCTACACCTTC
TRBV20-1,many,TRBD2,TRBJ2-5,CSAAPLAGAQETQYF,TGCAGTGCTGCCCCCCTAGCGGGGGCCCAAGAGACCCAGTACTTC
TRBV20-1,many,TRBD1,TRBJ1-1,CSARSQGVGTEAFF,TGCAGTGCTAGATCCCAGGGGGTTGGGACTGAAGCTTTCTTT
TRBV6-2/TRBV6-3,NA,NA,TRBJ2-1,CASSDYYEQFF,TGTGCCAGCAGTGACTATTATGAGCAGTTCTTC
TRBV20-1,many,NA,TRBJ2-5,CSASPGAGPGGETQYF,TGCAGTGCCAGTCCGGGGGCGGGGCCCGGGGGAGAGACCCAGTACTTC
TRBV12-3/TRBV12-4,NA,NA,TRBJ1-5,CASRPRGGTANNQPQHF,TGTGCCAGCAGGCCCCGAGGGGGGACGGCGAACAATCAGCCCCAGCATTTT
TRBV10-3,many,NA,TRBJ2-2,CAISESFVAGELFF,TGTGCCATCAGTGAGTCGTTTGTGGCCGGGGAGCTGTTTTTT
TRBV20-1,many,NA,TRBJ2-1,CSASDINEQFF,TGCAGTGCCTCGGACATTAATGAGCAGTTCTTC
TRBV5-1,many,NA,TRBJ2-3,CASSFAAARASTDTQYF,TGCGCCAGCAGCTTTGCGGCCGCACGTGCTAGCACAGATACGCAGTATTTT
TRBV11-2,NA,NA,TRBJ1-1,CASSSTKSKEGNTEAFF,TGTGCCAGCAGCTCTACCAAGTCCAAAGAGGGAAACACTGAAGCTTTCTTT
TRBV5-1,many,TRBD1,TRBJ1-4,CASSEDRGTNEKLFF,TGCGCCAGCAGCGAGGACAGGGGAACTAATGAAAAACTGTTTTTT
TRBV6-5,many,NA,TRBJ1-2,CASSYSGARLGYTF,TGTGCCAGCAGTTACTCTGGGGCAAGGCTTGGCTACACCTTC